The entry below describes one TCR beta chain. The Seattle patients joined while their infection was active and were tracked longitudinally afterward. V was clipped by 5 bases and J by 4 bases, with 8 bases between them. The CDR3 has 12 residues. Germline CDR1 PRHDT, CDR2 FYEKMQ (reference sequence). These data belong to a study of blood T cell repertoires in COVID-19. For the study at large: Material from acute and convalescent COVID-19 was sourced from the United States, Italy and Spain. Sources were T cells, B-cell-depleted T cells, or PBMCs; the material itself was cDNA or gDNA.

As handled by the study authors: Reference gene primer amplification in the assay estimated nucleated cell counts. Only in-frame clones appear in the TCRdb table, and some are missing; sequencing was by immunoSEQ multiplex PCR. V and J calls and clone size are as listed in that table; D and trimming were resolved from the DNA. The profile covers some 290,000 clones, with about nine tenths appearing a single time and 11% taken by the ten largest. The sequencing input was peripheral blood. This chain uses TRBV13 with TRBJ1-2; D gene ambiguous. The TCR originated in a woman aged 25 to 39 with COVID-19, enrolled during active disease. The CDR3 sequence: CASSGDSYGYTF. Here the CDR3 DNA reads TGTGCCAGCAGCGGAGACTCCTATGGCTACACCTTC.